Below are 8 T cell receptor beta chains sequenced from a single sample in a study of blood T cell repertoires in COVID-19. Assay: immunoSEQ multiplex PCR; the TCRdb copy retains only in-frame clones and omits some. The sample lists around 240,000 clones; approximately 85% were seen once. Sequencing was performed on PBMCs or T cells enriched from blood (not recorded which). All receptors derive from a woman aged 50 to 65 who had recovered from COVID-19.

This clone was detected once. The chain links TRBV3-1 (or the pseudogene TRBV3-2) to TRBJ2-5, with D perhaps matching TRBD2 (6 bases). Germline V lookup: CDR1 LGHDT, CDR2 YNNKEL (reference sequence). V was pared by 2 bases and J by 4 bases, with 20 bases between. This CDR3 spans 17 amino acids. The CDR3 is CASSQYRFSGQAETQYF. The CDR3 coding sequence is TGTGCCAGCAGCCAATACAGATTTAGCGGTCAGGCAGAGACCCAGTACTTC.

In its sample, this clone was seen a few times. J is TRBJ2-4 and V is TRBV5-1; 13 bases map to TRBD2. Germline CDR1 and CDR2: SGHRS and YFSETQ. CDR3 length: 20 amino acids. V lost 5 bases and J lost 0; bases outside the gene matches: 14. The CDR3 loop is CASRNGLAGVGGLAKNIQYF. The CDR3 bases are TGCGCCAGCAGGAATGGACTAGCGGGAGTGGGGGGACTAGCCAAAAACATTCAGTACTTC.

The J gene is TRBJ2-1, the V gene TRBV6-5; D perhaps matches TRBD1 (6 bases). CDR1 MNHEY and CDR2 SVGAGI come from the germline V gene. V gave up 5 bases and J gave up 12 bases, with 23 bases separating them. There are 15 residues in the CDR3. The CDR3 DNA follows: TGTGCCAGCAGTCCCCAGGGGCCGTCATTGTCAGGGCAGTTCTTC. This encodes CASSPQGPSLSGQFF.

The chain has TRBV5-1 and TRBJ1-1; 10 nucleotides line up with TRBD1. The V gene end was trimmed by 4 bases and the J gene end by 3 bases; junction bases not matched to a gene: 9. The CDR3 is 16 amino acids. The germline gives CDR1 SGHRS, CDR2 YFSETQ. The CDR3: CASSTARTGGYTEAFF. DNA of the CDR3: TGCGCCAGCAGCACGGCCCGGACAGGGGGATACACTGAAGCTTTCTTT.

The gene calls are TRBV20-1 and TRBJ2-5; TRBD2 aligns across 11 bases. CDR3 length equals 17 residues. Trimming took 3 bases from V and 5 from J; bases not matched to a gene: 14. The V gene's germline CDR1 is DFQATT and CDR2 SNEGSKA (reference sequence). The CDR3 reads CSASAPTSGMNLETQYF. Written as DNA, the CDR3 is TGCAGTGCTAGTGCCCCGACTAGCGGGATGAATCTGGAGACCCAGTACTTC.

This clone was seen only a few times. The rearrangement joins TRBV28 to TRBJ1-2, with D perhaps TRBD1 (5 bases). CDR1 and CDR2 from the germline V gene are MDHEN and SYDVKM. The V end lost 6 bases, the J end lost 4 bases, and 18 bases lay between the germline ends. The CDR3 extends over 15 amino acids. CDR3: CASSPAPGFGYGYTF. The CDR3 nucleotides read TGTGCCAGCAGCCCGGCCCCAGGGTTTGGCTATGGCTACACCTTC.

The rearrangement joins TRBV28 to TRBJ1-6, with TRBD1 matching 9 bases. This CDR3 contains 17 residues. Germline CDR1 reads MDHEN; CDR2 reads SYDVKM. After removal of 6 bases from V and 2 bases from J, the junction contained 8 bases not matched to a gene. In nucleotides, the CDR3 is TGTGCCAGCAGCCCAGGGGACAGGGCGGCCTATAATTCACCCCTCCACTTT. It codes for CASSPGDRAAYNSPLHF.

The chain is built from TRBV9 and TRBJ1-4; possible D gene TRBD1, 5 bases. This CDR3 is built from 15 residues. Per the germline V gene, CDR1 is SGDLS and CDR2 is YYNGEE. V was clipped by 3 bases and J by 8 bases, with 17 bases between them. The DNA for the CDR3 is TGTGCCAGCAGCGGACAAGGCGGGGGACGGGAAAAACTGTTTTTT. It codes for CASSGQGGGREKLFF.